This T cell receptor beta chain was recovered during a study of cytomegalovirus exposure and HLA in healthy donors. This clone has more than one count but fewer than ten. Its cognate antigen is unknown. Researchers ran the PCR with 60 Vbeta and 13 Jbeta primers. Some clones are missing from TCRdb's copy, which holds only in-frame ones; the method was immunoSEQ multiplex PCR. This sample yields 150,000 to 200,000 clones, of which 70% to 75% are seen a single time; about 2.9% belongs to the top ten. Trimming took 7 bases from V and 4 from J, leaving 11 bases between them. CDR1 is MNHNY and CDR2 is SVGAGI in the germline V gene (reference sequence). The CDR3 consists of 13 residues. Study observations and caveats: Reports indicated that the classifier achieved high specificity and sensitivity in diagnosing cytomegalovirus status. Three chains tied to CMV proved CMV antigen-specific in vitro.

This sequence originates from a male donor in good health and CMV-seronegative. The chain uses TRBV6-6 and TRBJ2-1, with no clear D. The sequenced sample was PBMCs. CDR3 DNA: TGTGCCAGCACGGGTGAGGAGTACAATGAGCAGTTCTTC. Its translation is CASTGEEYNEQFF.